Sequencing of this T cell receptor beta chain was carried out in a study of OX40 agonist ivuxolimab in advanced cancers. With respect to the entire study: Ivuxolimab was an agonistic, fully human IgG2 monoclonal antibody directed against OX40 (CD134), a costimulatory receptor. Partial responses occurred in three dose-escalation patients, of whom one had hepatocellular carcinoma and two had cutaneous melanoma. Peripheral TCRbeta sequencing aimed to test whether ivuxolimab altered TCR sequence diversity and caused clonal T-cell expansion. A male proportion of around 80% and a mean age of approximately 61 years, ranging from about 23 to 90, were recorded for the dose-escalation cohort. Patients were allowed to have had prior anti-PD-1, anti-PD-L1 or anti-CTLA-4 therapy, and more than 35% of the dose-escalation patients had been treated with checkpoint inhibitors. Intravenous ivuxolimab was administered to patients every 2 weeks at six dose levels: 0.01, 0.1, 0.3, 1.5, 3 and 10 mg/kg. Of the approximately 54 patients in dose escalation, 19 had hepatocellular carcinoma, about 15 had melanoma, 9 had renal cell carcinoma and 9 had head and neck cancer. The monotherapy dose-escalation portion (N of about 57 patients) of the phase I ivuxolimab trial is reported in the paper.

V is pared back by 1 base and J by 8 bases, with 12 bases lying between the germline termini. The CDR3 has 14 amino acids, counting the end cysteine and phenylalanine. The retained sequence is limited to the CDR3, 42 bases, with the frame set at the first base. Taken from the germline V gene, the CDR1 and CDR2 loops are SGHDN and FVKESK. Genomic DNA was isolated from the sorted cells so that the TCRbeta CDR3 region could be sequenced. TCRbeta CDR3 regions were sequenced using the immunoSEQ Assay. TCRdb took this table from immuneACCESS and kept in-frame rearrangements with V and J called. Such tables lack part of the clones; where checked against another copy, unresolved V genes explain under half of the gap, and the rest is unexplained. The sample includes tens of thousands of clones, with roughly 66% observed a single time. The top ten clonotypes cover more than 15% of the sample. Patients with autoimmune disease history or receiving systemic immunosuppression were excluded from the trial. In every dose cohort, peripheral blood was drawn for TCR sequencing at baseline, cycle 4 day 1, and cycle 7 day 1. The samples were drawn from a first-in-human, open-label, multicenter phase I dose-escalation trial of ivuxolimab. Adults with locally advanced or metastatic melanoma, renal cell carcinoma, hepatocellular carcinoma or head and neck squamous cell carcinoma were enrolled in the trial. Before TCR sequencing, CD4+ T cells and CD8+ T cells from peripheral blood were sorted into separate populations.

Within its sample, this clone is medium-sized (0.01 to 0.1%). Its antigen specificity is not known. No base qualities exist here, and no much larger clone lies one base off it. Study-wide findings and limitations: Low levels of normalized T-cell clonal expansion were also shown by some nonresponding patients. In partial responders in the 0.1-3.0 mg/kg groups, normalized peripheral clonal expansion was found to be among the lowest, especially among CD8+ T cells. Which antigens the clonally expanded peripheral T cells were specific for was not determined. After ivuxolimab, CD8+ T cells had more expanded clones than CD4+ T cells on average. At doses of 0.1 to 3.0 mg/kg, clonal expansion of both CD4+ and CD8+ T cells in blood was seen between baseline and week 6.

The chain uses TRBV14 and TRBJ2-4, and possibly TRBD2, on 5 matching bases. This sample comprised CD4+ or CD8+ T cells sorted from blood, obtained in a trial of the OX40 agonist ivuxolimab. This sequence originates from an adult with an advanced solid tumor such as melanoma, head and neck, liver or kidney cancer. The bases are TGTGCCAGCAGCCAAGGCCTAGCCTCTGACATTCAGTACTTC. This encodes CASSQGLASDIQYF.